This TCR beta chain was captured in a study of blood T cells in healthy people across ages. Study in general: Capturing about one barcoded beta molecule per two T cells was achieved by template switching.

Germline CDR1 is MNHEY and CDR2 is SVGAGI. CDR3 size: 15 residues. Trimming stripped 0 bases from V and 6 bases from J, with 12 bases between. It was with a sample-barcoded 5' primer and a J-beta primer mix that a second PCR of roughly 7 to 12 cycles was run. TCRdb processed the 5' RACE reads anew with MiXCR; each CDR3 protein has one entry. The sample consists of nearly 1 million distinct CDR3 sequences, about 53% of them appearing once. What was sequenced was blood. This clonotype was sampled from a woman in her sixties or seventies in good health. The chain has TRBV6-5 and TRBJ2-1; D not certain. The CDR3 sequence is CASSYSGLQGNEQFF. The CDR3 region has the DNA TGTGCCAGCAGTTACTCCGGGTTACAAGGCAATGAGCAGTTCTTC.